Reported below is one T cell receptor beta chain. The antigen is undetermined. TCRs were sequenced from a few patients responding to pembrolizumab. TCRdb keeps only in-frame clones here, not all; method: immunoSEQ multiplex PCR. The sample gives roughly 120,000 clones, more than 60% of which show up once; 4% to 5% is in the top ten. This CDR3 has 14 residues. The V and J ends lost 2 bases and 9 bases, in that order; junction bases with no gene match: 6. Germline V CDR1 and CDR2: MNHNS, SASEGT. This sample was included in a study of PD-1 blockade in mismatch repair-deficient tumors. Study overall: All were previously treated, progressing patients with around 12 mismatch repair-deficient cancer types.

Findings of the study overall: Tumor-resident clones, often undetectable pretreatment in blood, expanded then contracted after pembrolizumab.

The sequenced sample was peripheral blood, obtained 60 weeks after starting pembrolizumab. J is TRBJ2-1 and V is TRBV6-1, with 8 bases fitting TRBD1. This sequence originates from an adult with mismatch repair-deficient cancer. CDR3 DNA: TGTGCCAGCAGTGAACAGGGGGCAGTTAGTGAGCAGTTCTTC. Its translation is CASSEQGAVSEQFF.